The 21 T cell receptor beta chains below were found in one sample sequenced in a study of blood T cell repertoires in COVID-19. Here immunoSEQ multiplex PCR was the method, and the copy in TCRdb shows in-frame clones only, minus some. The table lists 65,000 or so clones, 75% to 90% of them singletons. The sample consisted of peripheral blood. The receptors derive from a human donor with acute or convalescent COVID-19. The donor label of this sample is uncertain.

In DNA, the CDR3 is TGTGCCAGCAGCCGCCAGGACAGGGGAACTGAAGCTTTCTTT. Its translation: CASSRQDRGTEAFF. This rearrangement joins TRBV3-1 (or the pseudogene TRBV3-2) to TRBJ1-1, with 9 bases lining up with TRBD1. The CDR3 is made up of 14 amino acids. Germline V gives CDR1 LGHDT, CDR2 YNNKEL (reference sequence). Trimming removed 4 bases from V and 5 bases from J; junction bases left unmatched: 5.

V and J are TRBV19 and TRBJ2-6, with a tentative D call TRBD1 (6 bases). The CDR3 sequence is 17 residues long. V was trimmed by 1 base and J by 3 bases, leaving 13 bases between them. Germline V CDR1 and CDR2: LNHDA, SQIVND (reference sequence). The CDR3 sequence is CASSIGGGAGGANVLTF. DNA for the CDR3: TGTGCCAGTAGTATAGGAGGGGGTGCGGGTGGGGCCAACGTCCTGACTTTC. Combining the CDR3 with reference TRBV19 and TRBJ2-6 gives the whole variable domain DGGITQSPKYLFRKEGQNVTLSCEQNLNHDAMYWYRQDPGQGLRLIYYSQIVNDFQKGDIAEGYSVSREKKESFPLTVTSAQKNPTAFYLCASSIGGGAGGANVLTFGAGSRLTVL.

This clone was seen more than once but under ten times. The chain employs TRBV6-2 or TRBV6-3 and TRBJ2-4, with a tentative D call TRBD1 (7 bases). This CDR3 region has 16 residues. The V gene lost 2 bases and the J gene lost 1 base, with 12 bases spanning the gap. Germline V CDR1 and CDR2: MNHEY, SVGEGT. The CDR3 nucleotides read TGTGCCAGCAGTTACGGAGGGGGCGAGGCCAAAAACATTCAGTACTTC. Protein sequence: CASSYGGGEAKNIQYF.

In its sample, this clone was seen once. The chain joins TRBV18 to TRBJ2-2; no definite D call. The CDR3 totals 16 residues. The germline V gene encodes CDR1 KGHSH and CDR2 LQKENI. V was shortened by 0 bases and J by 6 bases, with 14 bases between the two germline ends. Here the CDR3 DNA reads TGTGCCAGCTCACCACCGGTACAGCACTTGTCCGGGGAGCTGTTTTTT. As protein: CASSPPVQHLSGELFF.

This clone has a single count. This sequence joins TRBV18 and TRBJ1-2; D perhaps matches TRBD1 (5 bases). The CDR3 has 13 residues. Germline V CDR1 and CDR2: KGHSH, LQKENI. The V end was cut by 5 bases, the J end by 4 bases, with 11 bases between. For the CDR3, the DNA is TGTGCCAGCTCATGGGGCGACAGCTATGGCTACACCTTC. Protein sequence: CASSWGDSYGYTF.

The V and J genes are TRBV3-1 (or the pseudogene TRBV3-2) and TRBJ1-2; D unresolved. Germline V gene sequence: CDR1 LGHDT, CDR2 YNNKEL (reference sequence). The CDR3 runs 15 residues. Deletions cut 0 bases from V and 0 bases from J, with 8 bases between. As DNA, the CDR3 is TGTGCCAGCAGCCAAGATCCGGGTTCTAACTATGGCTACACCTTC. Translated: CASSQDPGSNYGYTF.

In this sample, this clone turned up once. This chain links TRBV28 with TRBJ2-3, with 9 bases lining up with TRBD2. The germline V gene has CDR1 MDHEN and CDR2 SYDVKM. V shed 4 bases, J shed 1 base, and the junction held 12 bases outside the gene matches. The CDR3 loop spans 18 amino acids. The CDR3 DNA sequence: TGTGCCAGCAGTTCTCTAGCGGGGAGTCCTTCCCGCACAGATACGCAGTATTTT. Translated: CASSSLAGSPSRTDTQYF.

V gene TRBV19 combines with J gene TRBJ1-4; 9 bases align to TRBD1. CDR1 and CDR2 (germline): LNHDA, SQIVND (reference sequence). CDR3 size: 15 residues. V gave up 5 bases and J gave up 10 bases; unmatched junction bases: 11. The CDR3 reads CASSVTGTGRGKLFF. CDR3 in DNA: TGTGCCAGTAGTGTAACCGGGACAGGGAGAGGAAAACTGTTTTTT.

J is TRBJ2-7 and V is TRBV2; 7 positions agree with TRBD2. The J segment lost 7 bases and the V segment lost 6 bases, leaving 15 bases of the junction unmatched. Germline V gene sequence: CDR1 SNHLY, CDR2 FYNNEI. The CDR3 covers 15 residues. The CDR3 spells CASRPPSGTGGEQYV. CDR3 coding DNA: TGTGCCAGCAGGCCGCCTAGCGGCACCGGGGGAGAGCAGTACGTC.

This chain links TRBV28 with TRBJ1-2, with D maybe TRBD1 (5 bases). This CDR3 is built from 15 residues. Trimming left V 5 bases short and J 4 bases short, with 17 bases between. Germline CDR1 is MDHEN and CDR2 is SYDVKM. The CDR3 bases are TGTGCCAGCAGTGCCGTCCCGGGGGGGACCTATGGCTACACCTTC. Encoded protein: CASSAVPGGTYGYTF.

This clone was seen just once. The rearrangement links TRBV7-3 to TRBJ2-3, with TRBD1 as a possible D gene (5 bases). Germline CDR1 reads SGHTA; CDR2 reads FQGTGA. Trimming left V 2 bases short and J 6 bases short, with 15 bases between. The length of the CDR3 is 15 residues. For the CDR3, the DNA is TGTGCCAGCAGCTTAGGTACAGGAGTTGAGGATACGCAGTATTTT. This encodes CASSLGTGVEDTQYF.

The chain carries TRBV7-8 and TRBJ1-1, with 8 positions matching TRBD1. Germline values: CDR1 SGHVS, CDR2 FQNEAQ. The CDR3 extends over 14 amino acids. J lost 10 bases, V lost 1 base, and 8 bases had no gene match. CDR3 sequence reads: CASSLGTGRVGAFF. The CDR3 DNA follows: TGTGCCAGCAGCTTAGGGACAGGGAGAGTCGGAGCTTTCTTT.

The rearrangement joins TRBV19 to TRBJ2-3; D call uncertain. CDR1 and CDR2 (germline): LNHDA, SQIVND (reference sequence). Between the trimmed V and J ends, which lost 5 bases and 3 bases, there was a span of 12 bases. The CDR3 length is 14 residues. The DNA of the CDR3 is TGTGCCAGTAGTGAAAGCGAAAGGACAGATACGCAGTATTTT. This translates into CASSESERTDTQYF.

The rearrangement joins TRBV6-4 to TRBJ2-3, with 12 bases matching TRBD1. Germline values: CDR1 MRHNA, CDR2 SNTAGT. After removal of 3 bases from V and 4 bases from J, the junction contained 5 bases not matched to a gene. The CDR3 runs 16 residues. The chain's CDR3 is CASSEQGTGGADTQYF. CDR3 DNA sequence: TGTGCCAGCAGTGAGCAGGGGACAGGGGGCGCAGATACGCAGTATTTT.

The chain joins TRBV15 to TRBJ1-4; 9 bases are a match to TRBD1. Germline CDR1 is LNHNV and CDR2 is YYDKDF (reference sequence). This CDR3 region has 14 residues. The V gene end was trimmed by 7 bases and the J gene end by 6 bases; junction bases not matched to a gene: 6. CDR3 bases: TGTGCCACCACGGGTAGGACAGGGGATGAAAAACTGTTTTTT. It yields the protein CATTGRTGDEKLFF.

The V gene is TRBV14, the J gene TRBJ2-2; 7 bases map to TRBD1. This CDR3 is 14 amino acids long. V dropped 4 bases and J dropped 6; count of bases not matched to a gene: 5. Germline lookup yields CDR1 SGHDN and CDR2 FVKESK. The CDR3 bases are TGTGCCAGCAGCCCCTACAGGGGACCCGGGGAGCTGTTTTTT. Its protein is CASSPYRGPGELFF.

The chain couples TRBV5-4 to TRBJ2-2; 9 bases align to TRBD1. The germline gives CDR1 SGHNT, CDR2 YYREEE (reference sequence). Trimming took 4 bases from V and 3 from J; bases not matched to a gene: 16. This CDR3 is built from 19 residues. The CDR3 bases are TGTGCCAGCAGCACTGACACTATTATCAGGACAGGGGACACCGGGGAGCTGTTTTTT. It encodes CASSTDTIIRTGDTGELFF.

The V call is TRBV30, the J call TRBJ2-5; D is unclear. Trimming removed 0 bases from V and 2 bases from J, with 4 bases in between. Germline CDR1 reads GTSNPN; CDR2 reads SVGIG (reference sequence). CDR3 size: 12 residues. CDR3 sequence reads: CAWSVEQETQYF. CDR3 nucleotides: TGTGCCTGGAGTGTCGAGCAAGAGACCCAGTACTTC.

V usage is TRBV29-1 and J usage is TRBJ2-1; 7 bases align to TRBD2. CDR3 length: 15 amino acids. The germline gives CDR1 SQVTM, CDR2 ANQGSEA. After removal of 0 bases from V and 0 bases from J, the junction contained 2 bases not matched to a gene. CDR3 sequence: CSVEDSGGSYNEQFF. Here the CDR3 DNA reads TGCAGCGTTGAAGATTCGGGGGGCTCCTACAATGAGCAGTTCTTC.

CDR3 sequence (DNA): TGCGCCAGCAGCTTTCGAGGCGGCTCCTACGAGCAGTACTTC. As protein: CASSFRGGSYEQYF. This chain uses TRBV5-1 with TRBJ2-7; no clear D gene. This CDR3 contains 14 residues. Germline CDR1 and CDR2: SGHRS and YFSETQ. Trimming took 2 bases from V and 0 from J, leaving 9 bases between them.

The CDR3 DNA follows: TGTGCCAGCAGTGAGAGGGTCACCCTCCACTTT. The encoded protein is CASSERVTLHF. J is TRBJ1-6 and V is TRBV2; D not certain. This CDR3 contains 11 residues. Between the trimmed V and J ends, which lost 3 bases and 14 bases, there was a span of 8 bases. Germline-derived CDR1 and CDR2 are SNHLY and FYNNEI.